The subject of this entry is one TCR beta chain. The junction does not match germline at one end; this may be a read error. The same CDR3 is also encoded by other DNA sequences in this sample. The entry originates in a study of blood T cell repertoires in COVID-19. Study summary: The United States, Italy and Spain were the sources of the acute and convalescent COVID-19 samples. The analysed material was cDNA or gDNA that came from T cells, B-cell-depleted T cells, or PBMCs.

The CDR3 runs 14 residues. CDR1 and CDR2 (germline): MNHEY, SMNVEV (reference sequence). The assay was immunoSEQ multiplex PCR, and TCRdb's table has in-frame clones only and misses some. Counted here are about 180,000 clones, 82% occurring once; the ten biggest clones make up 8.4%. The TCR was taken from a woman in her 70s with acute or convalescent COVID-19. Sequencing was performed on peripheral blood. The rearrangement joins TRBV27 to TRBJ2-1; tentative D call: TRBD1 (5 bases). CDR3 amino acids: CASSSPIQGNEQFF. For the CDR3, the DNA is TGTGCCAGTAGTTCGCCTATTCAGGGAAATGAGCAGTTCTTC.